This entry lists 32 T cell receptor beta chains sequenced from one sample in a study of T-cell reconstitution after alpha-beta-depleted transplantation in children. Unique molecular identifiers were incorporated during preparation of the TCRbeta library. TCRdb processed the PCR reads anew with MiXCR; each CDR3 protein has one entry. The sample has 90,000 to 100,000 distinct CDR3 sequences; around 22% are singletons. The sample here was PBMCs, taken before TCRalphabeta/CD19-depleted stem cell transplant. Receptors were obtained from a boy younger than 10 with acute lymphoblastic leukemia, due to receive a stem cell transplant.

V is TRBV20-1 and J is TRBJ2-2; maybe TRBD2 (5 bases). Germline values: CDR1 DFQATT, CDR2 SNEGSKA (reference sequence). V was pared by 1 base and J by 4 bases, with 10 bases between. The CDR3 spans 14 residues. The CDR3 nucleotides read TGCAGTGCTAGAGGCGGCGGGTCCACCGGGGAGCTGTTTTTT. Translated: CSARGGGSTGELFF.

This clonotype was counted at least ten times. As DNA, the CDR3 is TGTGCCACCTTATGGATTAGGAACACTGAAGCTTTCTTT. Protein sequence: CATLWIRNTEAFF. The V call is TRBV12-3 or TRBV12-4, the J call TRBJ1-1; D remains ambiguous. This CDR3 contains 13 residues. Trimming shortened V by 10 bases and J by 1 base, and 13 bases separated the two germline ends.

The chain links TRBV20-1 to TRBJ2-3; maybe TRBD2 (5 bases). Trimming removed 5 bases at V and 3 bases at J, with 9 bases between. This CDR3 has 12 amino acids. Germline loops: CDR1 DFQATT, CDR2 SNEGSKA (reference sequence). Here the CDR3 DNA reads TGCAGTGCTGTAAGGGAGACAGATACGCAGTATTTT. It codes for CSAVRETDTQYF.

DNA of the CDR3: TGTGCCAGCAGCATAACGGCTCCGGGGCAAGAGACCCAGTACTTC. This sequence encodes CASSITAPGQETQYF. This chain connects TRBV7-8 to TRBJ2-5; tentative D call: TRBD2 (5 bases). CDR3 length equals 15 residues. V dropped 5 bases and J dropped 2 bases, with 15 bases sitting between them. CDR1 and CDR2 (germline): SGHVS, FQNEAQ.

V gene TRBV9 combines with J gene TRBJ2-1; 7 bases match TRBD1. Trimming removed 2 bases from V and 0 bases from J; junction bases left unmatched: 2. This CDR3 has 15 residues. The germline CDR1 and CDR2 sequences are SGDLS and YYNGEE. The CDR3 coding sequence is TGTGCCAGCAGCGTGGGGACAGACTCCTACAATGAGCAGTTCTTC. This encodes CASSVGTDSYNEQFF.

The chain couples TRBV28 to TRBJ2-3; TRBD2 matches 7 bases. The V segment lost 5 bases and the J segment 5 bases; nucleotides outside the gene matches: 7. Germline V lookup: CDR1 MDHEN, CDR2 SYDVKM. CDR3 length: 14 residues. CDR3 sequence reads: CASSEASGGDTQYF. DNA of the CDR3: TGTGCCAGCAGTGAGGCTAGCGGAGGAGATACGCAGTATTTT. Supplemented by reference TRBV28 and TRBJ2-3, the full variable domain reads DVKVTQSSRYLVKRTGEKVFLECVQDMDHENMFWYRQDPGLGLRLIYFSYDVKMKEKGDIPEGYSVSREKKERFSLILESASTNQTSMYLCASSEASGGDTQYFGPGTRLTVL.

The sample holds a few counts of this clonotype. The chain couples TRBV20-1 to TRBJ2-2; D unclear. The V end lost 3 bases, the J end lost 1 base, and 3 bases lay between the germline ends. CDR1 and CDR2 (germline): DFQATT, SNEGSKA (reference sequence). This CDR3 has 12 amino acids. This chain's CDR3 is CSARRNTGELFF. CDR3 in DNA: TGCAGTGCTAGGCGGAACACCGGGGAGCTGTTTTTT.

V gene TRBV5-3 combines with J gene TRBJ2-5, with a tentative D call TRBD2 (6 bases). TRBV5-3 is annotated as an ORF whose role is uncertain. Trimming removed 8 bases at V and 5 bases at J, with 25 bases between. The CDR3 extends over 16 amino acids. Here the CDR3 reads CARSPGSGGAGETQYF. The CDR3 DNA sequence: TGTGCCAGGAGCCCGGGGAGCGGAGGGGCCGGGGAGACCCAGTACTTC.

With regard to this clonotype: No DNA is shown, since the ends of the CDR3 on it are uncertain; the CDR3 is the one TCRdb lists. The chain uses TRBV12-3 or TRBV12-4 and TRBJ1-5. The CDR3 comprises 14 residues, both ends counted. CDR3 residues: CASSLGMGNQPQHF.

The V and J genes are TRBV3-1 and TRBJ2-5; weak D call: TRBD1 (6 bases). The germline V gene has CDR1 LGHDT and CDR2 YNNKEL (reference sequence). The ends were cut back, 0 bases at V and 10 bases at J, with 12 bases in the middle. This CDR3 contains 13 residues. The DNA of the CDR3 is TGTGCCAGCAGCCAAGATCAGGGGCGAGGCCAGTACTTC. It yields the protein CASSQDQGRGQYF.

This clonotype was picked up a small number of times. The genes are TRBV28 and TRBJ2-5, with 8 positions matching TRBD2. There are 16 residues in the CDR3. Germline trimming cut 6 bases from V and 2 bases from J; bases unmatched to any gene: 11. Germline lookup yields CDR1 MDHEN and CDR2 SYDVKM. Here the CDR3 DNA reads TGTGCCAGCAGAACCGCCGGGGGGGGTATACAAGAGACCCAGTACTTC. It is translated as CASRTAGGGIQETQYF.

This chain uses TRBV5-5 with TRBJ2-1; 7 bases are shared with TRBD2. Germline-derived CDR1 and CDR2 are SGHKS and YYEKEE (reference sequence). This CDR3 has 17 amino acids. V lost 3 bases and J lost 0; bases outside the gene matches: 9. The CDR3: CASSSGLAEFSYNEQFF. The DNA of the CDR3 is TGTGCCAGCAGCTCTGGTCTAGCGGAGTTCTCCTACAATGAGCAGTTCTTC.

In its sample, this clonotype was seen a few times. The CDR3 bases are TGTGCCAGCAGCCAGGGAGGGGCTGGCCTAAACATTCAGTACTTC. Translating gives CASSQGGAGLNIQYF. The chain has TRBV7-9 and TRBJ2-4; TRBD2 aligns across 7 bases. With V trimmed by 5 bases and J by 6 bases, 10 bases remained unmatched. The CDR3 extends over 15 amino acids. The germline gives CDR1 SEHNR, CDR2 FQNEAQ (reference sequence).

The J gene is TRBJ2-2, the V gene TRBV20-1; D remains ambiguous. Germline V CDR1 and CDR2: DFQATT, SNEGSKA (reference sequence). V shed 4 bases and J shed 2 bases, with 8 bases lying between them. The CDR3 sequence is 13 residues long. The CDR3 DNA reads as TGCAGTGCTAACCGGAGAAACACCGGGGAGCTGTTTTTT. Translated: CSANRRNTGELFF.

Remarks on this clonotype: Relative to the germline gene, one junction end is altered; a read error may explain this. This CDR3 reads CASREGQSSFEQYF. CDR3 nucleotides: TGTGCCAGCAGAGAGGGACAGTCCTCCTTCGAGCAGTACTTC. V gene TRBV11-2 combines with J gene TRBJ2-7; TRBD1 matches at 7 bases. Germline CDR1 reads SGHAT; CDR2 reads FQNNGV. This CDR3 has 14 amino acids.

This clonotype was counted at least ten times. V and J are TRBV2 and TRBJ1-1, with D possibly being TRBD1 (5 bases). In germline, CDR1 is SNHLY, CDR2 FYNNEI. This CDR3 comprises 15 residues. V was pared by 8 bases and J by 0 bases, with 16 bases between. As DNA, the CDR3 is TGTGCCAGCCGATTCGACCCGGGACTGAACACTGAAGCTTTCTTT. It encodes CASRFDPGLNTEAFF.

This clonotype was counted between two and nine times. The CDR3 nucleotides read TGTGCCAGCAGTTACAGGAATGCCCCTTTTGAAGCTTTCTTT. Amino acid sequence: CASSYRNAPFEAFF. V and J are TRBV6-5 and TRBJ1-1; D call uncertain. CDR3 length: 14 amino acids. Germline loops: CDR1 MNHEY, CDR2 SVGAGI. V lost 2 bases, J lost 7 bases, and 14 bases lay in between.

This clonotype turned up a few times. The chain has TRBV7-7 and TRBJ2-2, with D possibly being TRBD2 (6 bases). Germline CDR1 reads SSHAT; CDR2 reads FNYEAQ (reference sequence). Trimming removed 5 bases at V and 5 bases at J, with 9 bases between. The CDR3 totals 13 residues. The CDR3 DNA reads TGTGCCAGCAGCCATGGGACTACCGGGGAGCTGTTTTTT. This gives the protein CASSHGTTGELFF.

This clonotype has just a few counts. The chain carries TRBV12-3 or TRBV12-4 and TRBJ2-1; TRBD2 matches at 11 bases. V gave up 6 bases and J gave up 4 bases; unmatched junction bases: 2. There are 14 residues in the CDR3. DNA of the CDR3: TGTGCCAGCAGAAGGACTAGCGGGTACAATGAGCAGTTCTTC. Translated, it gives CASRRTSGYNEQFF.

This clonotype was seen only a few times. J is TRBJ1-1 and V is TRBV7-6; D ambiguous. Germline values: CDR1 SGHVS, CDR2 FNYEAQ. The V end was cut by 5 bases, the J end by 4 bases, with 14 bases between. The CDR3 covers 14 residues. CDR3: CASSPAGSGTEAFF. The CDR3 DNA follows: TGTGCCAGCAGCCCGGCGGGGAGTGGCACTGAAGCTTTCTTT.

DNA of the CDR3: TGCAGTGCTAGGGCGGGACCCTGGGCCTACGAGCAGTACTTC. Encoded protein: CSARAGPWAYEQYF. The chain is built from TRBV20-1 and TRBJ2-7; a weak D match, TRBD2 (6 bases). V was cut by 3 bases and J by 2 bases, with 14 bases left in between. Germline V gene data show CDR1 as DFQATT and CDR2 as SNEGSKA (reference sequence). The CDR3 has 14 amino acids.

CDR3 in amino acids: CASSVDGAGRTIYF. DNA of the CDR3: TGTGCCAGCAGCGTAGACGGGGCCGGAAGGACCATATATTTT. The J gene is TRBJ1-3, the V gene TRBV9, with a tentative D call TRBD1 (5 bases). Trimming left V 0 bases short and J 10 bases short, with 14 bases between. This CDR3 is built from 14 residues. Germline V gives CDR1 SGDLS, CDR2 YYNGEE.

This clonotype came up many times. The chain is built from TRBV6-2 or TRBV6-3 and TRBJ2-2, with 8 bases matching TRBD2. This CDR3 spans 15 amino acids. V was pared by 5 bases and J by 0 bases, with 2 bases of the junction left unmatched. Germline values: CDR1 MNHEY, CDR2 SVGEGT. CDR3 protein: CASSPTSANTGELFF. The CDR3 bases are TGTGCCAGCAGTCCGACTAGCGCGAACACCGGGGAGCTGTTTTTT.

The chain joins TRBV24-1 to TRBJ2-2; possibly TRBD2 for D (5 bases). This CDR3 has 14 amino acids. CDR1 KGHDR and CDR2 SFDVKD come from the germline V gene. V shed 3 bases and J shed 6 bases, with 10 bases lying between them. The CDR3 DNA follows: TGTGCCACCAGTGATCACTGGGGAGCCGGGGAGCTGTTTTTT. Protein product: CATSDHWGAGELFF.

This chain links TRBV14 with TRBJ1-6; possible D gene TRBD1, 6 bases. Germline assignment: CDR1 SGHDN and CDR2 FVKESK. Trimming cost V 0 bases and J 9 bases, with 12 bases left between them. The CDR3 is 15 residues long. In DNA, the CDR3 is TGTGCCAGCAGCCAAGATCAGGGGACCTTTTCACCCCTCCACTTT. Its protein product is CASSQDQGTFSPLHF. Full variable domain (missing parts from reference TRBV14 and TRBJ1-6): EAGVTQFPSHSVIEKGQTVTLRCDPISGHDNLYWYRRVMGKEIKFLLHFVKESKQDESGMPNNRFLAERTGGTYSTLKVQPAELEDSGVYFCASSQDQGTFSPLHFGNGTRLTVT.

This clonotype appeared a few times. V is TRBV18 and J is TRBJ1-1, with D perhaps matching TRBD1 (5 bases). From germline, CDR1 is KGHSH and CDR2 LQKENI. V was cut by 2 bases and J by 10 bases, with 17 bases left in between. This CDR3 contains 14 residues. The chain's CDR3 is CASSPRGGGMAAFF. CDR3 nucleotide sequence: TGTGCCAGCTCACCAAGAGGTGGGGGGATGGCAGCTTTCTTT.

J is TRBJ2-3 and V is TRBV11-2; 10 bases map to TRBD2. CDR3 size: 19 residues. Germline V gene lookup returns CDR1 SGHAT and CDR2 FQNNGV. The V and J ends lost 5 bases and 1 base, in that order; junction bases with no gene match: 15. Written as DNA, the CDR3 is TGTGCCAGCAGCCCTGGCGGGCTAGCGGGAGTTTGGGGCACAGATACGCAGTATTTT. Encoded protein: CASSPGGLAGVWGTDTQYF. Complete variable domain (other parts from reference TRBV11-2 and TRBJ2-3): EAGVAQSPRYKIIEKRQSVAFWCNPISGHATLYWYQQILGQGPKLLIQFQNNGVVDDSQLPKDRFSAERLKGVDSTLKIQPAKLEDSAVYLCASSPGGLAGVWGTDTQYFGPGTRLTVL.

The gene calls are TRBV28 and TRBJ2-2, with 9 positions matching TRBD2. Germline values: CDR1 MDHEN, CDR2 SYDVKM. Unmatched junction bases numbered 10, after V lost 2 bases and J lost 3 bases. The CDR3 loop spans 18 amino acids. The CDR3 coding sequence is TGTGCCAGCAGTTTAAATGGCGGGAGGGCCTGGGACACCGGGGAGCTGTTTTTT. The encoded protein is CASSLNGGRAWDTGELFF.

The chain links TRBV4-3 to TRBJ2-3; weak D call: TRBD2 (6 bases). The CDR3 totals 18 residues. The germline CDR1 and CDR2 sequences are LGHNA and YSLEER. The germline V and J ends were trimmed by 4 bases and 5 bases, with 25 bases remaining between them. The CDR3 region is CASSPRTSLGGIRDTQYF. The CDR3 DNA reads as TGCGCCAGCAGCCCCCGAACAAGTCTTGGCGGGATCAGAGATACGCAGTATTTT.

The table lists this clonotype with a few counts. The chain recombines TRBV28 with TRBJ1-6; D remains unclear. Germline CDR1 and CDR2: MDHEN and SYDVKM. The CDR3 runs to 12 residues. V lost 8 bases to trimming and J lost 10 bases, with 12 bases between them. CDR3 bases: TGTGCCAGCTTCACCCTTTCGTCACCCCTCCACTTT. Its protein is CASFTLSSPLHF.

This clonotype has only a few counts. The chain carries TRBV20-1 and TRBJ2-3, with D hard to call. Between the trimmed V and J ends, which lost 8 bases and 6 bases, there was a span of 15 bases. Germline loops: CDR1 DFQATT, CDR2 SNEGSKA (reference sequence). This CDR3 is built from 12 residues. CDR3 loop: CSLNRPPDTQYF. CDR3 bases: TGCAGTCTAAATCGCCCGCCGGATACGCAGTATTTT.

In DNA form, the CDR3 reads TGTGCCAGCATCGGCTGGAGAACCTACGAGCAGTACTTC. It yields the protein CASIGWRTYEQYF. The V gene is TRBV6-2 or TRBV6-3, the J gene TRBJ2-7; D remains ambiguous. Germline V gene data show CDR1 as MNHEY and CDR2 as SVGEGT. V lost 7 bases to trimming and J lost 2 bases, with 12 bases between them. This CDR3 is 13 amino acids long.